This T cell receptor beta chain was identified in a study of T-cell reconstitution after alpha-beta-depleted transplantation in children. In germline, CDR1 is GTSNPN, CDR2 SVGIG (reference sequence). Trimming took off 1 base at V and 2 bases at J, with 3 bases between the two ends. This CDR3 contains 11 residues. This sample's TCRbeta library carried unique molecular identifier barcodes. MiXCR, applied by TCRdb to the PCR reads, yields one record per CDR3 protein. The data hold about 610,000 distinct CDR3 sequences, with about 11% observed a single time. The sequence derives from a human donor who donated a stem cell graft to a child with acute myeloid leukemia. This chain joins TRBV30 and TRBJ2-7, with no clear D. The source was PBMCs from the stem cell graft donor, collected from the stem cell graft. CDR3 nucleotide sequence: TGTGCCTGGAGTGCGGCCTACGAGCAGTACTTC. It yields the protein CAWSAAYEQYF.